This TCR beta chain is drawn from a study of tumor and adjacent non-tumor tissue in lung cancer. TCRbeta libraries were built with three rounds of nested PCR, modified from ARM-PCR. Each CDR3 protein is one row after TCRdb ran MiXCR on the multiplex PCR reads. The table lists around 82,000 distinct CDR3 sequences, approximately 81% of them singletons. RNA was extracted from bulk tissue without any cell sorting. More than 3 cm separated this lung sample from the edge of the tumor. Germline CDR1 reads DFQATT; CDR2 reads SNEGSKA (reference sequence). Trimming cost V 3 bases and J 0 bases, with 6 bases left between them. This CDR3 comprises 12 residues.

The chain joins TRBV20-1 to TRBJ2-7; D is uncertain. Sequences were obtained from distant non-tumor lung tissue. The clonotype was recovered from a man aged 55 to 70 with non-small cell lung cancer. The CDR3 region is CSARPSSYEQYF. The CDR3 coding sequence is TGCAGTGCTAGGCCCAGCTCCTACGAGCAGTACTTC.